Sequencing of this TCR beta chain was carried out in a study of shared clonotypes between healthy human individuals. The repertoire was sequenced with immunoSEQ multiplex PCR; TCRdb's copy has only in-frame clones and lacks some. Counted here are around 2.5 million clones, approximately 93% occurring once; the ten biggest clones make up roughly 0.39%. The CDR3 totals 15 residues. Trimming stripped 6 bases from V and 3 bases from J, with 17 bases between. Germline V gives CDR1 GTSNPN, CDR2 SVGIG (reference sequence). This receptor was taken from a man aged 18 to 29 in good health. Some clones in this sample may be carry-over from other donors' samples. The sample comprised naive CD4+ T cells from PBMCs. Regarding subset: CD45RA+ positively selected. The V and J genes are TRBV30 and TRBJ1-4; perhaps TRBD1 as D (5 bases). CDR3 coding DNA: TGTGCCTGTTCGAAAGGGGCGGTCTCTAATGAAAAACTGTTTTTT. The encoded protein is CACSKGAVSNEKLFF.